This T cell receptor beta chain was recorded in a study of cytomegalovirus exposure and HLA in healthy donors. The wider study: According to later analysis, the same platform produced the 130 or so validation and several hundred first-cohort repertoires.

Study outcomes and limitations: Reports credit the classifier with highly specific, highly sensitive diagnosis of cytomegalovirus status. A later analysis found first-cohort TCR clusters tended to co-occur in the 90 to 150 validation repertoires.

Data came from immunoSEQ multiplex PCR; TCRdb stores just in-frame clones and leaves some out. The sample holds 150,000 to 200,000 clones, about 85% seen once. The table lists this clone with a few counts. The antigen remains unidentified. The same CDR3 can be traced to other DNA sequences in this sample. The donors were members of the roughly 120-subject validation cohort (separate from the roughly 680-subject first cohort). V dropped 4 bases and J dropped 0 bases, with 6 bases sitting between them. The CDR3 spans 13 residues. Germline V gives CDR1 SGHDN, CDR2 FVKESK. This rearrangement joins TRBV14 to TRBJ1-1; D call uncertain. The clonotype originates from a man aged 25 to 40 in good health and CMV-seropositive. The specimen sequenced was PBMCs. CDR3 protein: CASSPQVNTEAFF. The CDR3 DNA reads TGTGCCAGCAGCCCCCAGGTGAACACTGAAGCTTTCTTT.